The 32 T cell receptor beta chains presented below share a single source sample, sequenced in a study of cytomegalovirus exposure and HLA in healthy donors. Primers included in the PCR were 60 Vbeta and 13 Jbeta primers. The protocol was immunoSEQ multiplex PCR, while the TCRdb copy is restricted to in-frame clones and leaves out a portion. The sample holds some 130,000 clones, over 70% seen once. Sequenced: PBMCs. Receptors were obtained from a man between 25 and 39 years old in good health and CMV-seronegative.

The V and J genes are TRBV5-1 and TRBJ1-1; no firm D call. CDR3 length equals 13 residues. Germline V gives CDR1 SGHRS, CDR2 YFSETQ. Trimming pared 5 bases from V and 6 bases from J, leaving 14 bases between. This CDR3 reads CASSETPGAEAFF. Here the CDR3 DNA reads TGCGCCAGCAGTGAAACCCCCGGGGCTGAAGCTTTCTTT.

The rearrangement links TRBV14 to TRBJ1-4; no definite D call. The CDR3 has 13 amino acids. Per the germline V gene, CDR1 is SGHDN and CDR2 is FVKESK. V was shortened by 4 bases and J by 4 bases, with 7 bases between the two germline ends. The CDR3 DNA sequence: TGTGCCAGCAGCCCGGGGATTAATGAAAAACTGTTTTTT. It translates to CASSPGINEKLFF. Filled out from reference TRBV14 and TRBJ1-4, the complete variable domain reads EAGVTQFPSHSVIEKGQTVTLRCDPISGHDNLYWYRRVMGKEIKFLLHFVKESKQDESGMPNNRFLAERTGGTYSTLKVQPAELEDSGVYFCASSPGINEKLFFGSGTQLSVL.

The count of this clone is one. The genes are TRBV28 and TRBJ2-4; 11 bases are a match to TRBD1. The CDR3 totals 17 residues. Germline loops: CDR1 MDHEN, CDR2 SYDVKM. With V trimmed by 7 bases and J by 9 bases, 17 bases remained unmatched. The CDR3 loop is CASTRDRGYERAGIQYF. Written as DNA, the CDR3 is TGTGCCAGCACCCGGGACAGGGGGTACGAACGGGCGGGCATTCAGTACTTC.

The chain carries TRBV7-2 and TRBJ2-5; 9 positions match TRBD2. This CDR3 is built from 18 residues. CDR1 is SGHTA and CDR2 is FQGNSA in the germline V gene. Losses at the gene ends were 5 bases for V and 5 bases for J; bases not matched to a gene: 18. CDR3 in DNA: TGTGCCAGCAGCCCGACCCACGGAGGGGCGGGAGGGGCGGAGACCCAGTACTTC. Translation gives CASSPTHGGAGGAETQYF. The full variable domain, in which reference TRBV7-2 and TRBJ2-5 provide the parts outside the CDR3, is GAGVSQSPSNKVTEKGKDVELRCDPISGHTALYWYRQSLGQGLEFLIYFQGNSAPDKSGLPSDRFSAERTGGSVSTLTIQRTQQEDSAVYLCASSPTHGGAGGAETQYFGPGTRLLVL.

J is TRBJ1-2 and V is TRBV28; D remains unclear. The CDR3 is 16 amino acids. Trimming removed 2 bases from V and 4 bases from J, with 17 bases in between. The germline gives CDR1 MDHEN, CDR2 SYDVKM. DNA of the CDR3: TGTGCCAGCAGTTTAATCGGACGCCCGCGGGGCTATGGCTACACCTTC. It codes for CASSLIGRPRGYGYTF.

CDR3 region: CASRSQGAGTEAFF. DNA of the CDR3: TGTGCCAGCAGAAGTCAGGGGGCGGGCACTGAAGCTTTCTTT. This chain connects TRBV7-2 to TRBJ1-1; 8 bases match TRBD1. This CDR3 contains 14 residues. V shed 6 bases and J 4 bases; nucleotides not matched to a gene: 7. CDR1 is SGHTA, CDR2 FQGNSA, per germline.

The CDR3 is CASSTPEGITGELFF. In nucleotides, the CDR3 is TGTGCCAGCAGCACACCGGAGGGTATCACCGGGGAGCTGTTTTTT. The chain carries TRBV7-6 and TRBJ2-2; D might be TRBD2 (6 bases). Germline-derived CDR1 and CDR2 are SGHVS and FNYEAQ. Trimming removed 5 bases from V and 4 bases from J, with 14 bases in between. The CDR3 is made up of 15 amino acids.

The V and J genes are TRBV5-1 and TRBJ2-1; 13 bases match TRBD2. Germline trimming cut 3 bases from V and 6 bases from J; bases unmatched to any gene: 3. Germline CDR1 SGHRS, CDR2 YFSETQ. The CDR3 covers 15 residues. The CDR3 DNA is TGCGCCAGCAGCTGGACTAGCGGGAGAGGCAATGAGCAGTTCTTC. Translating it yields CASSWTSGRGNEQFF.

The chain employs TRBV7-2 and TRBJ2-5, with D maybe TRBD1 (5 bases). The V gene's germline CDR1 is SGHTA and CDR2 FQGNSA. The CDR3 has 14 residues. The germline V and J ends were trimmed by 3 bases and 3 bases, with 11 bases remaining between them. CDR3 in DNA: TGTGCCAGCAGCTTTCGCGAGACAGAAGAGACCCAGTACTTC. Its translation: CASSFRETEETQYF.

V usage is TRBV15 and J usage is TRBJ1-6, with D possibly TRBD1 on 5 matching bases. The length of the CDR3 is 15 residues. Per germline, CDR1 LNHNV and CDR2 YYDKDF (reference sequence). V was trimmed by 1 base and J by 10 bases, leaving 14 bases between them. CDR3 residues: CATSRAGGVESPLHF. The CDR3 bases are TGTGCCACCAGCAGAGCTGGAGGGGTTGAATCACCCCTCCACTTT.

This chain uses TRBV6-5 with TRBJ1-4, with a possible D match to TRBD1 (6 bases). The length of the CDR3 is 14 residues. Germline-derived CDR1 and CDR2 are MNHEY and SVGAGI. V was pared by 5 bases and J by 5 bases, with 12 bases between. The CDR3 spells CASSIGQRNEKLFF. The CDR3 DNA is TGTGCCAGCAGTATCGGACAGCGAAATGAAAAACTGTTTTTT.

V and J are TRBV19 and TRBJ2-7; TRBD1 matches at 8 bases. There are 14 residues in the CDR3. Germline lookup yields CDR1 LNHDA and CDR2 SQIVND (reference sequence). V was clipped by 1 base and J by 6 bases; unmatched bases: 5. CDR3 sequence reads: CASSIAQGGGEQYF. CDR3 nucleotide sequence: TGTGCCAGTAGTATAGCACAGGGGGGTGGCGAGCAGTACTTC.

With respect to this clone: At the DNA level, this CDR3 is encoded by other sequences in the same sample as well. The chain links TRBV30 to TRBJ2-3; 8 bases agree with TRBD2. The CDR3 is 15 amino acids. Germline V gene data show CDR1 as GTSNPN and CDR2 as SVGIG (reference sequence). J lost 3 bases, V lost 5 bases, and 10 bases had no gene match. The CDR3 region has the DNA TGTGCCTGGTTACCTAGCGGGTACCGTACAGATACGCAGTATTTT. Protein product: CAWLPSGYRTDTQYF.

This chain connects TRBV9 to TRBJ2-5; weak D call: TRBD2 (5 bases). The CDR3 is 13 amino acids. Germline loops: CDR1 SGDLS, CDR2 YYNGEE. Trimming took off 7 bases at V and 4 bases at J, with 14 bases between the two ends. CDR3 DNA sequence: TGTGCCAGCCAAAAGCAGGCGGGAGAGACCCAGTACTTC. Amino acids: CASQKQAGETQYF. The variable domain in full, with the rest retrieved from reference TRBV9 and TRBJ2-5, is DSGVTQTPKHLITATGQRVTLRCSPRSGDLSVYWYQQSLDQGLQFLIQYYNGEERAKGNILERFSAQQFPDLHSELNLSSLELGDSALYFCASQKQAGETQYFGPGTRLLVL.

V gene TRBV6-6 combines with J gene TRBJ2-1; 11 positions match TRBD1. The germline gives CDR1 MNHNY, CDR2 SVGAGI (reference sequence). V trimming: 7 bases; J trimming: 6 bases; junction bases outside the gene matches: 5. The CDR3 spans 14 residues. The CDR3 DNA is TGTGCCAGCATGAGGACAGGGGGCTCCAATGAGCAGTTCTTC. This sequence encodes CASMRTGGSNEQFF.

V and J are TRBV30 and TRBJ1-1; D gene ambiguous. V was cut by 5 bases and J by 0 bases, with 10 bases left in between. This CDR3 has 13 residues. Germline CDR1 is GTSNPN and CDR2 is SVGIG (reference sequence). The chain's CDR3 is CAWETQLNTEAFF. DNA for the CDR3: TGTGCCTGGGAGACACAATTGAACACTGAAGCTTTCTTT.

The chain carries TRBV2 and TRBJ2-7, with D possibly being TRBD2 (5 bases). This CDR3 spans 13 amino acids. Germline CDR1 SNHLY, CDR2 FYNNEI. With 5 bases removed from V and 4 bases from J, the gap between germline ends came to 12 bases. The CDR3 DNA is TGTGCCAGCAGTTTCGGGATTGAGTACGAGCAGTACTTC. Protein: CASSFGIEYEQYF. The variable domain in full, with the rest retrieved from reference TRBV2 and TRBJ2-7, is EPEVTQTPSHQVTQMGQEVILRCVPISNHLYFYWYRQILGQKVEFLVSFYNNEISEKSEIFDDQFSVERPDGSNFTLKIRSTKLEDSAMYFCASSFGIEYEQYFGPGTRLTVT.

V is TRBV6-1 and J is TRBJ2-7; 8 nucleotides line up with TRBD1. The CDR3 extends over 14 amino acids. V trimming: 4 bases; J trimming: 5 bases; junction bases outside the gene matches: 7. CDR1 is MNHNS, CDR2 SASEGT, per germline. The chain's CDR3 is CASSVTRGQNEQYF. The CDR3 nucleotides read TGTGCCAGCAGTGTGACCAGGGGGCAGAACGAGCAGTACTTC.

The chain couples TRBV28 to TRBJ2-2; maybe TRBD2 (6 bases). Trimming cost V 3 bases and J 9 bases, with 8 bases left between them. Looked up from germline, CDR1 is MDHEN and CDR2 is SYDVKM. The CDR3 has 12 residues. The CDR3 reads CASSFGGRELFF. CDR3 nucleotide sequence: TGTGCCAGCAGTTTTGGCGGGAGGGAGCTGTTTTTT.

The chain is built from TRBV19 and TRBJ2-1; D remains ambiguous. The V gene's germline CDR1 is LNHDA and CDR2 SQIVND (reference sequence). The CDR3 length is 11 residues. Trimming removed 7 bases from V and 6 bases from J, with 7 bases in between. The CDR3 bases are TGTGCCAGTATTAGAGGCAATGAGCAGTTCTTC. It is translated as CASIRGNEQFF. The complete variable domain, with remaining parts taken from reference TRBV19 and TRBJ2-1, reads DGGITQSPKYLFRKEGQNVTLSCEQNLNHDAMYWYRQDPGQGLRLIYYSQIVNDFQKGDIAEGYSVSREKKESFPLTVTSAQKNPTAFYLCASIRGNEQFFGPGTRLTVL.

This sequence joins TRBV18 and TRBJ1-5; 8 bases align to TRBD1. Germline assignment: CDR1 KGHSH and CDR2 LQKENI. J gave up 10 bases and V 3 bases, and 5 bases lay outside the gene matches. The CDR3 contains 13 residues. DNA for the CDR3: TGTGCCAGCTCACCGGACAGGGTTCTACCCCAGCATTTT. Translated, it gives CASSPDRVLPQHF.

This chain connects TRBV6-6 to TRBJ2-3; 8 bases are shared with TRBD2. Germline V gives CDR1 MNHNY, CDR2 SVGAGI (reference sequence). The CDR3 runs 16 residues. The V gene end was trimmed by 2 bases and the J gene end by 0 bases; junction bases not matched to a gene: 4. CDR3 nucleotide sequence: TGTGCCAGCAGTTACGGGGTAGCGGGGAGCACAGATACGCAGTATTTT. Its protein product is CASSYGVAGSTDTQYF.

The chain joins TRBV14 to TRBJ1-1, with no clear D. The V gene's germline CDR1 is SGHDN and CDR2 FVKESK. Trimming stripped 6 bases from V and 1 base from J, with 9 bases between. The CDR3 has 13 residues. CDR3 sequence reads: CASRTQENTEAFF. In nucleotides, the CDR3 is TGTGCCAGCAGAACGCAGGAGAACACTGAAGCTTTCTTT.

The chain is built from TRBV10-2 and TRBJ1-5; D gene unclear. Looked up from germline, CDR1 is WSHSY and CDR2 is SAAADI. V was shortened by 2 bases and J by 0 bases, with 11 bases between the two germline ends. This CDR3 is built from 16 residues. The CDR3 region is CASSEASGYSNQPQHF. As DNA, the CDR3 is TGCGCCAGCAGTGAGGCATCAGGTTATAGCAATCAGCCCCAGCATTTT.

The chain joins TRBV19 to TRBJ1-1, with D possibly being TRBD1 (5 bases). The V end was cut by 5 bases, the J end by 4 bases, with 11 bases between. Germline CDR1 and CDR2: LNHDA and SQIVND (reference sequence). The length of the CDR3 is 13 residues. Written as DNA, the CDR3 is TGTGCCAGTAGTCCGACAGTGGGCACTGAAGCTTTCTTT. It specifies CASSPTVGTEAFF.

This chain links TRBV10-1 with TRBJ2-1; TRBD1 matches 7 bases. The CDR3 runs 12 residues. Unmatched junction bases numbered 11, after V lost 11 bases and J lost 10 bases. From germline, CDR1 is WNHNN and CDR2 SYGVQD (reference sequence). CDR3 residues: CAVPDRVGEQFF. CDR3 nucleotides: TGCGCCGTCCCTGACAGGGTGGGGGAGCAGTTCTTC.

V usage is TRBV30 and J usage is TRBJ1-2, with 7 positions matching TRBD1. With V trimmed by 1 base and J by 9 bases, 5 bases remained unmatched. The CDR3 sequence is 12 residues long. Germline loops: CDR1 GTSNPN, CDR2 SVGIG (reference sequence). CDR3 sequence (DNA): TGTGCCTGGAGTGAAGGGGGCAGGAGCTACACCTTC. Protein sequence: CAWSEGGRSYTF.

Details on this clone: An end of the junction differs from the germline gene, which may be a read error. The V gene is TRBV7-9, the J gene TRBJ2-5, with D perhaps TRBD1 (6 bases). CDR1 and CDR2 (germline): SEHNR, FQNEAQ (reference sequence). The CDR3 contains 12 residues. CDR3 in amino acids: CSSVGAGETQYF. Here the CDR3 DNA reads TGTTCCAGCGTGGGGGCGGGTGAGACCCAGTACTTC.

This chain links TRBV28 with TRBJ1-1; TRBD1 is a possible D gene (6 bases). With 2 bases removed from V and 7 bases from J, the gap between germline ends came to 11 bases. The CDR3 covers 13 residues. Germline V gene data show CDR1 as MDHEN and CDR2 as SYDVKM. The CDR3 DNA reads as TGTGCCAGCAGTTTAGGGCAGGGGAGTGAAGCTTTCTTT. Amino acid sequence: CASSLGQGSEAFF.

This clone is deemed medium-sized. The rearrangement links TRBV7-9 to TRBJ2-1; D perhaps matches TRBD2 (5 bases). V lost 5 bases to trimming and J lost 10 bases, with 18 bases between them. Germline V gene sequence: CDR1 SEHNR, CDR2 FQNEAQ (reference sequence). The CDR3 covers 14 residues. The CDR3 DNA follows: TGTGCCAGCAGCCCCCAGGACTGGCCCGGGGAGCAGTTCTTC. The encoded protein is CASSPQDWPGEQFF.

The chain has TRBV28 and TRBJ2-7, with 8 positions matching TRBD2. In germline, CDR1 is MDHEN, CDR2 SYDVKM. The CDR3 is made up of 16 amino acids. After removal of 5 bases from V and 3 bases from J, the junction contained 12 bases not matched to a gene. The CDR3 nucleotides are TGTGCCAGCAGTCCCCTAAGGGGAGCGGGAGTCTACGAGCAGTACTTC. It codes for CASSPLRGAGVYEQYF.

The chain combines TRBV6-6 with TRBJ2-5, with TRBD2 identical over 8 bases. The end of the DNA is better explained by TRBJ2-7, so the J call may be wrong. The CDR3 has 15 residues. CDR1 is MNHNY and CDR2 is SVGAGI in the germline V gene (reference sequence). Here the CDR3 reads CASSYSAGVGYEQYF. CDR3 bases: TGTGCCAGCAGTTACTCAGCGGGAGTAGGCTACGAGCAGTACTTC.